This T cell receptor beta chain originates from a study of blood T cell repertoires in COVID-19. The wider study: Acute and convalescent COVID-19 samples came from the United States, Italy and Spain. T cells, B-cell-depleted T cells, or PBMCs provided the cDNA or gDNA that served as material.

As handled by the study authors: Reference gene primer amplification gave nucleated cell count estimates. Repertoires were generated with immunoSEQ multiplex PCR, while TCRdb's copy carries only in-frame clones and drops some. D and trimming come from the DNA, and the V and J calls and clone size come from that table. The sample carries under 200,000 clones, roughly nine tenths recorded once. The CDR3 contains 13 residues. The germline V gene has CDR1 LNHDA and CDR2 SQIVND (reference sequence). V gave up 7 bases and J gave up 4 bases, with 10 bases separating them. This TCR was recovered from a man between 60 and 75 years old with active or convalescent COVID-19. The chain couples TRBV19 to TRBJ2-2; tentative D call: TRBD1 (5 bases). Sequencing was performed on peripheral blood. This chain's CDR3 is CASISGFTGELFF. In DNA form, the CDR3 reads TGTGCCAGTATTTCAGGGTTCACCGGGGAGCTGTTTTTT.